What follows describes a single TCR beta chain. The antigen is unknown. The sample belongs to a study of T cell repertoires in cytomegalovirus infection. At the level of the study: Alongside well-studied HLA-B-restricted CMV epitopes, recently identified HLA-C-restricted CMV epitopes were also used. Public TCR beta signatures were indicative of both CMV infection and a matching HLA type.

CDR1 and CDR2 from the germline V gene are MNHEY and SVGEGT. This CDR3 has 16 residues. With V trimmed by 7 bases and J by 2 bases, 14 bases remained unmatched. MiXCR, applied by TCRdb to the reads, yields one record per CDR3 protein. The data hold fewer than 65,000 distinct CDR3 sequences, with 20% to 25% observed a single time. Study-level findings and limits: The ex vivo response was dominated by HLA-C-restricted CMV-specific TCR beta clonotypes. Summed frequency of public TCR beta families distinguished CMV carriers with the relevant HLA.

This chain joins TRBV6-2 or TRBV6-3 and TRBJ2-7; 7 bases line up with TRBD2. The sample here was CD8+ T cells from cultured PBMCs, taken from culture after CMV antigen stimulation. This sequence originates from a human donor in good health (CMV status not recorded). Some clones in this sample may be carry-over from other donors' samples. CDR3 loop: CASISESGGLPYEQYF. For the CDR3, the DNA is TGTGCCAGCATTAGCGAATCGGGAGGTCTCCCCTACGAGCAGTACTTC.